This TCR beta chain derives from a study of blood T cell repertoires in COVID-19. Trimming cost V 3 bases and J 8 bases; bases outside gene matches: 2. Germline-derived CDR1 and CDR2 are KGHSH and LQKENI. The CDR3 covers 14 residues. Clones were read by immunoSEQ multiplex PCR, and TCRdb kept only the in-frame ones, dropping some. The sample has around 300,000 clones; roughly 89% are singletons. Participants were aged roughly 18 to 100 years from 20 to 30 US areas. Cohorts were determined from participant-reported clinical history. Cohort 3 recovered donors had two negative PCRs, clearance, or symptom resolution.

This clonotype originated in a woman aged 30 to 39 who had recovered from COVID-19. This chain joins TRBV18 and TRBJ1-6, with 9 bases lining up with TRBD1. Sample: PBMCs or T cells enriched from blood (not recorded which). This CDR3 is CASSPDRGDSPLHF. The CDR3 bases are TGTGCCAGCTCACCCGACAGGGGGGATTCACCCCTCCACTTT.